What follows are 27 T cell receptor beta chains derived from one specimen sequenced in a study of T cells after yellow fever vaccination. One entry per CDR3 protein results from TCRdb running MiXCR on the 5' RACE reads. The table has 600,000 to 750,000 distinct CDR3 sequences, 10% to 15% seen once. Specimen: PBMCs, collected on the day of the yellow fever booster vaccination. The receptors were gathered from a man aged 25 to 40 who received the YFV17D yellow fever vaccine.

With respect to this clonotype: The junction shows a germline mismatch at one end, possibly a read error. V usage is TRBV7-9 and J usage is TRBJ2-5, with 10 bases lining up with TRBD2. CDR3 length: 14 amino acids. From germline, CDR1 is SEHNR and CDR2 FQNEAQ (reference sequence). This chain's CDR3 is CASTLAGGQETQYF. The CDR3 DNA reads TGTGCCAGCACCTTAGCGGGAGGTCAAGAGACCCAGTACTTC.

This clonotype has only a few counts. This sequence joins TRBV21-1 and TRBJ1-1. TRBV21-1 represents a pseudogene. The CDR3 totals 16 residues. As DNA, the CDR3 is TGTGCCAGCAGCAAAGAGGCAAAGCTGGAACTCACTGAAGCTTTCTTT. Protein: CASSKEAKLELTEAFF.

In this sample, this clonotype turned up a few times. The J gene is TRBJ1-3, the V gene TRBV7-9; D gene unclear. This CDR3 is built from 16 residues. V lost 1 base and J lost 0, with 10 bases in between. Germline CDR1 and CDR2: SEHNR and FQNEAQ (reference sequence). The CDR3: CASSLVVLSSGNTIYF. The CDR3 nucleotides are TGTGCCAGCAGCTTAGTAGTTCTAAGCTCTGGAAACACCATATATTTT.

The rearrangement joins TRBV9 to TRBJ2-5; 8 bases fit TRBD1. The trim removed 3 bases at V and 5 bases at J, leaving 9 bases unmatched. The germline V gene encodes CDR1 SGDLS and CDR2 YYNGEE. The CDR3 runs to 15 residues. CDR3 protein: CASSDGQGIRETQYF. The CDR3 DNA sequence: TGTGCCAGCAGCGATGGACAGGGTATCAGGGAGACCCAGTACTTC.

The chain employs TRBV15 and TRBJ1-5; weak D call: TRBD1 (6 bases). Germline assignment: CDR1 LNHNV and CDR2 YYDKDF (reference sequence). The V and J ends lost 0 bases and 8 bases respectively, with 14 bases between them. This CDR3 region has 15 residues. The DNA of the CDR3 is TGTGCCACCAGCAGAGATAACGGGGGCGCAAAGCCCCAGCATTTT. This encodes CATSRDNGGAKPQHF. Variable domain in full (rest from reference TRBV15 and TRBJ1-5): DAMVIQNPRYQVTQFGKPVTLSCSQTLNHNVMYWYQQKSSQAPKLLFHYYDKDFNNEADTPDNFQSRRPNTSFCFLDIRSPGLGDTAMYLCATSRDNGGAKPQHFGDGTRLSIL.

The CDR3 DNA sequence: TGTGCCAGCAGCTTAGAGTGGAATCAGCCCCAGCATTTT. Encoded protein: CASSLEWNQPQHF. This chain uses TRBV7-9 with TRBJ1-5; D is ambiguous. Germline CDR1 and CDR2: SEHNR and FQNEAQ (reference sequence). This CDR3 spans 13 amino acids. Trimming stripped 1 base from V and 4 bases from J, with 5 bases between.

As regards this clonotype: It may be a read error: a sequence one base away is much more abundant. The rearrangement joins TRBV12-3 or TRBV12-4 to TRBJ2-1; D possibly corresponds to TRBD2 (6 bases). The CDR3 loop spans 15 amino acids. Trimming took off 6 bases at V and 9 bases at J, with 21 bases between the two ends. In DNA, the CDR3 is TGTGCCAGCAGCCCGGGACCGGAGGGGTGGGGTGAGCAGTTCTTC. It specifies CASSPGPEGWGEQFF.

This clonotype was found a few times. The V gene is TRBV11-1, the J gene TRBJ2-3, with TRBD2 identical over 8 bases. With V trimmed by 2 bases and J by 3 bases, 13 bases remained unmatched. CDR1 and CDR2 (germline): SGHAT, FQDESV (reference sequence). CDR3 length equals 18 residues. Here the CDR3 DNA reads TGTGCCAGCAGCTTAAGCGGGGGTGAGAGGGCATGGACAGATACGCAGTATTTT. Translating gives CASSLSGGERAWTDTQYF.

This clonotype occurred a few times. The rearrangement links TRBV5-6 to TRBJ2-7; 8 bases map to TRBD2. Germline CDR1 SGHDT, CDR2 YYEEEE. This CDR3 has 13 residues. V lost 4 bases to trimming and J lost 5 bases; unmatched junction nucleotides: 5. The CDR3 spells CASSEAGEDEQYF. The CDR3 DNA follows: TGTGCCAGCAGCGAAGCGGGAGAAGACGAGCAGTACTTC. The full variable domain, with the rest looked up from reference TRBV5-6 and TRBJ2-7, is DAGVTQSPTHLIKTRGQQVTLRCSPKSGHDTVSWYQQALGQGPQFIFQYYEEEERQRGNFPDRFSGHQFPNYSSELNVNALLLGDSALYLCASSEAGEDEQYFGPGTRLTVT.

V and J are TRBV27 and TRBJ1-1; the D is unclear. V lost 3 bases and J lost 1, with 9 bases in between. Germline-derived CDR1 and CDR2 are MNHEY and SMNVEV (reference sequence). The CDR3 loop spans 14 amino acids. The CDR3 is CASSFMGRNTEAFF. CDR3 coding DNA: TGTGCCAGCAGTTTTATGGGGAGGAACACTGAAGCTTTCTTT.

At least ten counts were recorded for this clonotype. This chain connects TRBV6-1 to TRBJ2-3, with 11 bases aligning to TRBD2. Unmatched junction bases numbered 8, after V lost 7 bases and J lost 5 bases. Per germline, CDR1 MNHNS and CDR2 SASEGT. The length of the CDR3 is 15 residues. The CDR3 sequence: CASTPQLAGEDTQYF. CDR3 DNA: TGTGCCAGCACCCCCCAACTAGCGGGAGAAGATACGCAGTATTTT.

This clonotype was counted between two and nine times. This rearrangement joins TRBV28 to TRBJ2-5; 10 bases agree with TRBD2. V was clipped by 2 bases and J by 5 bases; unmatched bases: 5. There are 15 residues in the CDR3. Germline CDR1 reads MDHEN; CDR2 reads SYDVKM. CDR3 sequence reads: CASSLAIAGGETQYF. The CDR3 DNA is TGTGCCAGCAGTTTAGCGATAGCGGGAGGCGAGACCCAGTACTTC. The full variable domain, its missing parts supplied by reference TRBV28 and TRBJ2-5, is DVKVTQSSRYLVKRTGEKVFLECVQDMDHENMFWYRQDPGLGLRLIYFSYDVKMKEKGDIPEGYSVSREKKERFSLILESASTNQTSMYLCASSLAIAGGETQYFGPGTRLLVL.

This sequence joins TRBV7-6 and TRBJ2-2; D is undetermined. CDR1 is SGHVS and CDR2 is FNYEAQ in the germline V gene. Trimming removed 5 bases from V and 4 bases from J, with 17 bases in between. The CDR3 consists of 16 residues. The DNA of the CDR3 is TGTGCCAGCAGCATCCTACTACAAAGGGCCACCGGGGAGCTGTTTTTT. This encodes CASSILLQRATGELFF.

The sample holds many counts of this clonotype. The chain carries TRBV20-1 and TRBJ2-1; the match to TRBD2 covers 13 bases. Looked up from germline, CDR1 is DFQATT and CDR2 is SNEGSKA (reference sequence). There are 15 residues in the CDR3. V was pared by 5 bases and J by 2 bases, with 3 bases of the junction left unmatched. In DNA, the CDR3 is TGCAGTGCTGCCGGGACTAGCGGGACCTACAATGAGCAGTTCTTC. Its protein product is CSAAGTSGTYNEQFF.

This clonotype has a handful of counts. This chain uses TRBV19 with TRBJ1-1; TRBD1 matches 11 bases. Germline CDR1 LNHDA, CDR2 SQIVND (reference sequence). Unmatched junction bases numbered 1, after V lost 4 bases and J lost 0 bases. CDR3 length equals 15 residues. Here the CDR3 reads CASSRTGGLNTEAFF. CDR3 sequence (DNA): TGTGCCAGTAGTAGGACAGGGGGCCTGAACACTGAAGCTTTCTTT.

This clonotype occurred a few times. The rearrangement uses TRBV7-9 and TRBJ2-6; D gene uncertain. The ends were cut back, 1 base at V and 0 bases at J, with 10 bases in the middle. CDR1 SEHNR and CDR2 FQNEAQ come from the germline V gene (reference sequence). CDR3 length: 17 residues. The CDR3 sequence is CASSLGMQFSGANVLTF. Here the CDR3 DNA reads TGTGCCAGCAGCTTAGGGATGCAATTCTCTGGGGCCAACGTCCTGACTTTC.

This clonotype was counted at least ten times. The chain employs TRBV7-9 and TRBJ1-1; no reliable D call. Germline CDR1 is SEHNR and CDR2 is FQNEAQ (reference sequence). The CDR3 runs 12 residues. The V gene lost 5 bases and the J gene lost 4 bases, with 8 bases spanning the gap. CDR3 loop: CASSLLGTEAFF. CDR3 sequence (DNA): TGTGCCAGCAGCCTTCTTGGCACTGAAGCTTTCTTT. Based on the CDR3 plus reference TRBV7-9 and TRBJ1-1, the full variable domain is DTGVSQNPRHKITKRGQNVTFRCDPISEHNRLYWYRQTLGQGPEFLTYFQNEAQLEKSRLLSDRFSAERPKGSFSTLEIQRTEQGDSAMYLCASSLLGTEAFFGQGTRLTVV.

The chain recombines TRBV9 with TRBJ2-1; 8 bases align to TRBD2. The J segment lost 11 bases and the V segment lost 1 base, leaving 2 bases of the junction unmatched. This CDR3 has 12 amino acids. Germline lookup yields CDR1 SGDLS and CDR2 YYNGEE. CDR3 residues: CASSVLAGQQFF. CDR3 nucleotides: TGTGCCAGCAGCGTATTAGCGGGACAGCAGTTCTTC. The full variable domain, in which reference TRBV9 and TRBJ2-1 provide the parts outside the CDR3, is DSGVTQTPKHLITATGQRVTLRCSPRSGDLSVYWYQQSLDQGLQFLIQYYNGEERAKGNILERFSAQQFPDLHSELNLSSLELGDSALYFCASSVLAGQQFFGPGTRLTVL.

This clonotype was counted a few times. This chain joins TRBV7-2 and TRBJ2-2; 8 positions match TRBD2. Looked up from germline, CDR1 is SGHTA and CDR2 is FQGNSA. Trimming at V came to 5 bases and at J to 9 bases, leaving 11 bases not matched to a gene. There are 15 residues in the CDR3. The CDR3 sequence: CASSPSGTRGRELFF. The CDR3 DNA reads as TGTGCCAGCAGCCCGTCCGGGACTAGAGGCAGGGAGCTGTTTTTT. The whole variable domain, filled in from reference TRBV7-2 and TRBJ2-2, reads GAGVSQSPSNKVTEKGKDVELRCDPISGHTALYWYRQSLGQGLEFLIYFQGNSAPDKSGLPSDRFSAERTGGSVSTLTIQRTQQEDSAVYLCASSPSGTRGRELFFGEGSRLTVL.

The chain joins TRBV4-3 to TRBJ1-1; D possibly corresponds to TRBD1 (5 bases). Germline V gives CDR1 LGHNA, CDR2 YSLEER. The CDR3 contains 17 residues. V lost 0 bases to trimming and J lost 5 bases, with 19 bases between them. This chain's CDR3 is CASSQEGGRGRWTEAFF. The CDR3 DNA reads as TGCGCCAGCAGCCAAGAGGGGGGACGTGGGCGGTGGACTGAAGCTTTCTTT.

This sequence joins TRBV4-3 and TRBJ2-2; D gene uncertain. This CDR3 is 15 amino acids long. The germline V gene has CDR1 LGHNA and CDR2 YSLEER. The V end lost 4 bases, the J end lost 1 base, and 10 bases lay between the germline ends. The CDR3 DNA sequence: TGCGCCAGCAGCCCTGTAGCAGGGAACACCGGGGAGCTGTTTTTT. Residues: CASSPVAGNTGELFF.

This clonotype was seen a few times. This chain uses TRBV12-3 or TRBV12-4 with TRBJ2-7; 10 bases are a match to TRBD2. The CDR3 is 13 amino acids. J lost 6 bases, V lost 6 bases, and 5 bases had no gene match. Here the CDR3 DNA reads TGTGCCAGCAGCCTAGCGGGAGTTCGCGAGCAGTACTTC. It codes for CASSLAGVREQYF.

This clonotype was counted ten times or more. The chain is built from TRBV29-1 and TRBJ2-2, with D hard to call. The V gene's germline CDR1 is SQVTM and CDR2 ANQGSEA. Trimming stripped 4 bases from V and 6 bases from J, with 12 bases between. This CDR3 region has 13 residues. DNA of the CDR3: TGCAGCGTTGTTGTTATTCTCGCCGGGGAGCTGTTTTTT. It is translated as CSVVVILAGELFF.

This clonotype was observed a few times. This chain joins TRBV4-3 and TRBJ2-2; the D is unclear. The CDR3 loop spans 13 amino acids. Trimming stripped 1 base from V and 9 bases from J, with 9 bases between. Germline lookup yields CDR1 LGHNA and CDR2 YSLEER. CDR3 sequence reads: CASSQGPARELFF. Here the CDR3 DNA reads TGCGCCAGCAGCCAAGGTCCCGCCCGGGAGCTGTTTTTT.

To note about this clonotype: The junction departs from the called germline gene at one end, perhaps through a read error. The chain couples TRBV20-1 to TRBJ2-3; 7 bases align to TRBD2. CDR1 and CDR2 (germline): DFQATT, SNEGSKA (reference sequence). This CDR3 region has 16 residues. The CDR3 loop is CCARYWASGSTDTQYF. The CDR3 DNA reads TGCTGTGCTAGATACTGGGCTAGCGGCAGCACAGATACGCAGTATTTT.

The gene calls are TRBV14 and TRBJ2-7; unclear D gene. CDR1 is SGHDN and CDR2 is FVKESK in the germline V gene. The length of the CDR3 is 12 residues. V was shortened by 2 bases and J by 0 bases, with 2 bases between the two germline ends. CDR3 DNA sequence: TGTGCCAGCAGCCAACACTCCTACGAGCAGTACTTC. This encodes CASSQHSYEQYF.

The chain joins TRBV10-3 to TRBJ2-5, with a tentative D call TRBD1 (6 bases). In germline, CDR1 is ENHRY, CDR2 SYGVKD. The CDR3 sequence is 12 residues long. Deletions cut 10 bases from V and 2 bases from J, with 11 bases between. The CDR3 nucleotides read TGTGCCACCGGGACACCACAAGAGACCCAGTACTTC. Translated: CATGTPQETQYF.